The following is a T cell receptor beta chain sequence with its context. The data are from a study of Ad26.COV2.S vaccination and SARS-CoV-2 variants. Treatment denoted: around 19 received Ad26.COV2.S at low or high dose, single or two shots; several received placebo; per-sample allocation not given. Collection of samples fell on day 63 after the first vaccine or placebo injection. Germline CDR1 is LNHDA and CDR2 is SQIVND (reference sequence). V lost 2 bases, J lost 3 bases, and 11 bases lay in between. The CDR3 runs 15 residues. The assay was immunoSEQ multiplex PCR, and TCRdb's table has in-frame clones only and misses some. The data hold 290,000 or so clones, with approximately 89% observed a single time.

Sample: peripheral blood, taken in a trial of Ad26.COV2.S vaccine versus placebo. The V gene is TRBV19, the J gene TRBJ1-5; D unresolved. This clonotype was sampled from a person between 18 and 65 years old who received the Ad26.COV2.S COVID-19 vaccine or a placebo. The CDR3 nucleotides are TGTGCCAGTAGTATAATTTCAACCTCCAATCAGCCCCAGCATTTT. Amino acids: CASSIISTSNQPQHF.